This TCR beta chain was identified during a study of T cells in Graves' hyperthyroidism and ophthalmopathy. This CDR3 comprises 17 residues. The trim removed 3 bases at V and 0 bases at J, leaving 7 bases unmatched. Looked up from germline, CDR1 is LGHNT and CDR2 is FRNRAP. Study results and limitations: Ophthalmopathy was told apart from stable hyperthyroidism by a 13 V-J model. With a median lead of 6.5 months before onset, the model predicted ophthalmopathy. Blood held most thyroid clonotypes expanded above 0.001 frequency.

Out of approximately 9.9 ml of fresh peripheral blood came the PBMCs. For this clonotype: Antigen specificity is unknown.

RNA transcripts provided the source from which TCR beta CDR3 regions were amplified. A set of HTBI primers served as the primers for a first-round RT-PCR of the TCR CDR3. TCRdb reprocessed the multiplex PCR reads with MiXCR, giving one entry per CDR3 protein. The table includes 500,000 to 600,000 distinct CDR3 sequences, 15% to 20% detected once. The source material was blood. V usage is TRBV12-5 and J usage is TRBJ2-1; 8 nucleotides agree with TRBD2. This TCR derives from a man aged 40-50 years with Graves' ophthalmopathy. In DNA, the CDR3 is TGTGCTAGTGGTTTTTCCCTAGCGGGCAGCTCCTACAATGAGCAGTTCTTC. This encodes CASGFSLAGSSYNEQFF.